The rows below give T cell receptor beta chains drawn from one sample of a study of shared clonotypes between healthy human individuals. Clones were sequenced by immunoSEQ multiplex PCR, and TCRdb holds only the in-frame ones, with some missing. The sample holds roughly 2,500,000 clones, roughly 93% seen once. The sample taken for sequencing was naive CD4+ T cells from PBMCs. Source of these receptors: a man between 18 and 29 years old in good health. Some clones in this sample may be carry-over from other donors' samples. CDR3s include the opening cysteine and the closing phenylalanine or tryptophan.

CDR3aa: CASSSTRTGGTDTQYF
v_gene: TRBV18
j_gene: TRBJ2-3

CDR3aa: CASSLVRAGNAGQPQHF
v_gene: TRBV28
j_gene: TRBJ1-5

CDR3aa: CASSIMGQGGAQPQHF
v_gene: TRBV19
j_gene: TRBJ1-5

CDR3aa: CASSFQSANYGYTF
v_gene: TRBV7-2
j_gene: TRBJ1-2

CDR3aa: CASSQGRAGGASETQYF
v_gene: TRBV4-1
j_gene: TRBJ2-5

CDR3aa: CASSTGTSFSLNYGYTF
v_gene: TRBV19
j_gene: TRBJ1-2

CDR3aa: CASSPGLAASYNEQFF
v_gene: TRBV18
j_gene: TRBJ2-1

CDR3aa: CATRLAMNYEQYF
v_gene: TRBV2
j_gene: TRBJ2-7

CDR3aa: CASSLTGSSNTEAFF
v_gene: TRBV5-1
j_gene: TRBJ1-1

CDR3aa: CASSEGTIRGDTGELFF
v_gene: TRBV25-1
j_gene: TRBJ2-2

CDR3aa: CASSRLESYNEQFF
v_gene: TRBV5-1
j_gene: TRBJ2-1

CDR3aa: CASGHQGLPYEQYF
v_gene: TRBV5-1
j_gene: TRBJ2-7

CDR3aa: CASSNSGYYQPQHF
v_gene: TRBV6-5
j_gene: TRBJ1-5

CDR3aa: CASSLARGHEQYF
v_gene: TRBV7-6
j_gene: TRBJ2-7

CDR3aa: CASRGRQGARYNEQFF
v_gene: TRBV2
j_gene: TRBJ2-1

CDR3aa: CASSQDLRAGAFF
v_gene: TRBV4-2
j_gene: TRBJ1-1

CDR3aa: CASSLERAVEAFF
v_gene: TRBV11-1
j_gene: TRBJ1-1

CDR3aa: CASRGREHYYEQYF
v_gene: TRBV6-6
j_gene: TRBJ2-7

CDR3aa: CASSVQPFGIGRVNTEAFF
v_gene: TRBV19
j_gene: TRBJ1-1

CDR3aa: CASSQAGLRGPGTDTQYF
v_gene: TRBV4-1
j_gene: TRBJ2-3

CDR3aa: CATSRGTSVYNEQFF
v_gene: TRBV15
j_gene: TRBJ2-1

CDR3aa: CASSLALAGNTGELFF
v_gene: TRBV5-1
j_gene: TRBJ2-2

CDR3aa: CASKKDRGSTGELFF
v_gene: TRBV6-5
j_gene: TRBJ2-2

CDR3aa: CASSKDSKRLRLYNEQFF
v_gene: TRBV28
j_gene: TRBJ2-1

CDR3aa: CASSPTSGRNTEAFF
v_gene: TRBV18
j_gene: TRBJ1-1

CDR3aa: CASSLEGRRVNTEAFF
v_gene: TRBV7-9
j_gene: TRBJ1-1

CDR3aa: CATSRDRPLTGNTIYF
v_gene: TRBV15
j_gene: TRBJ1-3

CDR3aa: CASSTAYEQYF
v_gene: TRBV6-5
j_gene: TRBJ2-7

CDR3aa: CASSAQLSGDNLYF
v_gene: TRBV9
j_gene: TRBJ2-3

CDR3aa: CAISLGRGSYNEQFF
v_gene: TRBV10-3
j_gene: TRBJ2-1

CDR3aa: CASSLTSGRTTDTQYF
v_gene: TRBV5-1
j_gene: TRBJ2-3

CDR3aa: CASRPRDRVNTEAFF
v_gene: TRBV7-9
j_gene: TRBJ1-1

CDR3aa: CASSLARAGGSYEQYF
v_gene: TRBV7-6
j_gene: TRBJ2-7

CDR3aa: CASSGGAPRGAFF
v_gene: TRBV11-1
j_gene: TRBJ1-1

CDR3aa: CASSPGLADYNEQFF
v_gene: TRBV7-2
j_gene: TRBJ2-1

CDR3aa: CASSQERGAGNTIYF
v_gene: TRBV4-2
j_gene: TRBJ1-3

CDR3aa: CSVGDARSSYEQYF
v_gene: TRBV29-1
j_gene: TRBJ2-7

CDR3aa: CARRGGQAETNYGYTF
v_gene: TRBV30
j_gene: TRBJ1-2

CDR3aa: CASSLSLGQPQHF
v_gene: TRBV27
j_gene: TRBJ1-5

CDR3aa: CASSLAGSPSQETQYF
v_gene: TRBV5-6
j_gene: TRBJ2-5

CDR3aa: CASSQELTDTQYF
v_gene: TRBV4-3
j_gene: TRBJ2-3

CDR3aa: CASSRGPEAFF
v_gene: TRBV5-5
j_gene: TRBJ1-1

CDR3aa: CASSATVPNYGYTF
v_gene: TRBV9
j_gene: TRBJ1-2

CDR3aa: CASSALAAVGEQYF
v_gene: TRBV27
j_gene: TRBJ2-7

CDR3aa: CASSRQGRSGNTIYF
v_gene: TRBV18
j_gene: TRBJ1-3

CDR3aa: CASSLGLAGQDTQYF
v_gene: TRBV5-1
j_gene: TRBJ2-3

CDR3aa: CSPRGREAFF
v_gene: TRBV20-1
j_gene: TRBJ1-1

CDR3aa: CASSGGANTGELFF
v_gene: TRBV28
j_gene: TRBJ2-2

CDR3aa: CSAPGGSEQYF
v_gene: TRBV20-1
j_gene: TRBJ2-7